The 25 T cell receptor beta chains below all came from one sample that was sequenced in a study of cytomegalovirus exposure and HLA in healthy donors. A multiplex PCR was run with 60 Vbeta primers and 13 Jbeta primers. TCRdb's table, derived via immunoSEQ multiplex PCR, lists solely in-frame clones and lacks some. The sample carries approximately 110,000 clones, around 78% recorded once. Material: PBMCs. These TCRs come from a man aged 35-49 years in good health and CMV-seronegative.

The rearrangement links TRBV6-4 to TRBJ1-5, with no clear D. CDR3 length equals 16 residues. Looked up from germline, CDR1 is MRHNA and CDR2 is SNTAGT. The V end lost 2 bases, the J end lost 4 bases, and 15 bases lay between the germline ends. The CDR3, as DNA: TGTGCCAGCAGTGACCCCCGGGATTCTAGGAATCAGCCCCAGCATTTT. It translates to CASSDPRDSRNQPQHF.

The CDR3 sequence is CASRRTGYPEAFF. In DNA form, the CDR3 reads TGTGCCAGCAGGCGGACAGGGTATCCTGAAGCTTTCTTT. V and J are TRBV5-4 and TRBJ1-1; 8 bases match TRBD1. Germline V lookup: CDR1 SGHNT, CDR2 YYREEE (reference sequence). The CDR3 is made up of 13 amino acids. The V and J ends lost 5 bases and 6 bases, in that order; junction bases with no gene match: 6.

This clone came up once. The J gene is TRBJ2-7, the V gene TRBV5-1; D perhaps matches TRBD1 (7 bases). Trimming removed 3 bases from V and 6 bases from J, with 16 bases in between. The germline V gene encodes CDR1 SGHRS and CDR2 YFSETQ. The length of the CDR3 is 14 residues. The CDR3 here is CASSSRDSGLEQYF. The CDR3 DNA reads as TGCGCCAGCAGCTCCCGGGACAGCGGGCTCGAGCAGTACTTC.

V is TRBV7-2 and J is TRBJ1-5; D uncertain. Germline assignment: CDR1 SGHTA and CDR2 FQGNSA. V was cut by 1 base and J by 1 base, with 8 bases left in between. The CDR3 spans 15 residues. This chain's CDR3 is CASSLDGRSNQPQHF. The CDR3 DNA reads TGTGCCAGCAGCTTAGATGGGAGGAGCAATCAGCCCCAGCATTTT.

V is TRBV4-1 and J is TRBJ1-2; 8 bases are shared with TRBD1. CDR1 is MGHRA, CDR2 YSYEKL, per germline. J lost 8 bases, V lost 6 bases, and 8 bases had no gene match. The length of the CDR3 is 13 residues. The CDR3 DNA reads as TGCGCCAGCAGTGACCAGGGGGCCTACGGCTACACCTTC. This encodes CASSDQGAYGYTF.

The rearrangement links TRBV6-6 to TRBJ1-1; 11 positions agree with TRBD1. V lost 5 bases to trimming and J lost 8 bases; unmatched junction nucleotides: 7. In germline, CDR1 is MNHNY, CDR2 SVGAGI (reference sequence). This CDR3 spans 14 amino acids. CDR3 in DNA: TGTGCCAGCAGTCGCCGGGACAGGGGGGACGAAGCTTTCTTT. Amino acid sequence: CASSRRDRGDEAFF.

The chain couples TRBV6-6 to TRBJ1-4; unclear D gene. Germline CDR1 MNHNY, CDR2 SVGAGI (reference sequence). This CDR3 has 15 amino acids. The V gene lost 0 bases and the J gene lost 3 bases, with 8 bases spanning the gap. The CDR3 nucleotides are TGTGCCAGCAGTTACTCGGAGAGGTCTAATGAAAAACTGTTTTTT. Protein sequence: CASSYSERSNEKLFF.

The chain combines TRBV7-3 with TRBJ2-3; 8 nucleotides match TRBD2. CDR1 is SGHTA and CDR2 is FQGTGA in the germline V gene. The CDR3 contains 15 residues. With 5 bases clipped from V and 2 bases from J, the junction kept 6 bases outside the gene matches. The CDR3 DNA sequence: TGTGCCAGCAGCCCAATGCGGGGGGTCACAGATACGCAGTATTTT. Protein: CASSPMRGVTDTQYF. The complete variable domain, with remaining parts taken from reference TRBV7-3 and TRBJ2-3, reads GAGVSQTPSNKVTEKGKYVELRCDPISGHTALYWYRQSLGQGPEFLIYFQGTGAADDSGLPNDRFFAVRPEGSVSTLKIQRTERGDSAVYLCASSPMRGVTDTQYFGPGTRLTVL.

CDR3 sequence reads: CASSWTSIGDTQYF. For the CDR3, the DNA is TGTGCCAGCAGCTGGACTAGCATAGGGGATACGCAGTATTTT. The chain joins TRBV7-2 to TRBJ2-3; 8 nucleotides line up with TRBD2. V was clipped by 4 bases and J by 6 bases; unmatched bases: 6. The CDR3 sequence is 14 residues long. Germline-derived CDR1 and CDR2 are SGHTA and FQGNSA.

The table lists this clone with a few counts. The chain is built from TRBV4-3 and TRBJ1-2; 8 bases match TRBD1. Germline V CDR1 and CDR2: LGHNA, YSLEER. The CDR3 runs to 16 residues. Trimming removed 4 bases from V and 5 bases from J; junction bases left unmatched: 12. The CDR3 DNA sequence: TGCGCCAGCAGCCCTGGGACAGGACATATTAATTATGGCTACACCTTC. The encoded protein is CASSPGTGHINYGYTF.

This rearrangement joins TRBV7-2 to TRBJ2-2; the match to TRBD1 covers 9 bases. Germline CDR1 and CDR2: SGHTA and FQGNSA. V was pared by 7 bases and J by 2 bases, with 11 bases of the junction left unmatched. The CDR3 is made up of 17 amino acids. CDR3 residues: CASITLDRGANTGELFF. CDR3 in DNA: TGTGCCAGCATCACCCTGGACAGGGGAGCAAACACCGGGGAGCTGTTTTTT.

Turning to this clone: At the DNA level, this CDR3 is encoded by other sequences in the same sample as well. In nucleotides, the CDR3 is TGCGCCAGCAGCCAGACAGACAGGGGGTATGGCTACACCTTC. Its protein is CASSQTDRGYGYTF. The chain uses TRBV4-3 and TRBJ1-2, with 9 bases fitting TRBD1. This CDR3 has 14 residues. Trimming cost V 3 bases and J 5 bases; bases outside gene matches: 4. CDR1 is LGHNA and CDR2 is YSLEER in the germline V gene.

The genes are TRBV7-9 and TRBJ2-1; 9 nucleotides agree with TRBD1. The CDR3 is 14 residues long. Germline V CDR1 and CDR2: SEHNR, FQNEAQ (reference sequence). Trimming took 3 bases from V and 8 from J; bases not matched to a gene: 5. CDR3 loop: CASSFSTGGDEQFF. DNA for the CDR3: TGTGCCAGCAGCTTCTCGACAGGGGGTGATGAGCAGTTCTTC.

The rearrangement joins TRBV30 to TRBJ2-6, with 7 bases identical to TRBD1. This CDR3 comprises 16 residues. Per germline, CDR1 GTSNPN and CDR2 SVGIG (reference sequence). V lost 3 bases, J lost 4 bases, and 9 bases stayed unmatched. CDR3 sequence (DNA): TGTGCCTGGAGGTACCCAGACAGGGCGGGGGCCAACGTCCTGACTTTC. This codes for CAWRYPDRAGANVLTF.

The CDR3 sequence: CASSYGSGQGNSPLHF. The CDR3, as DNA: TGTGCCAGCAGTTACGGGTCGGGACAGGGAAATTCACCCCTCCACTTT. The chain has TRBV6-5 and TRBJ1-6; 9 nucleotides align to TRBD1. This CDR3 is built from 16 residues. V shed 2 bases and J 7 bases; nucleotides not matched to a gene: 6. Germline-derived CDR1 and CDR2 are MNHEY and SVGAGI.

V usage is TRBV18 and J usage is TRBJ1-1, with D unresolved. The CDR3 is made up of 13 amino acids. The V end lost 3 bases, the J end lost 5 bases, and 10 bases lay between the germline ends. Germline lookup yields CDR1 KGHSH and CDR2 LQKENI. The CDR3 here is CASSPQAGTEAFF. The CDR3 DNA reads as TGTGCCAGCTCACCTCAGGCGGGAACTGAAGCTTTCTTT.

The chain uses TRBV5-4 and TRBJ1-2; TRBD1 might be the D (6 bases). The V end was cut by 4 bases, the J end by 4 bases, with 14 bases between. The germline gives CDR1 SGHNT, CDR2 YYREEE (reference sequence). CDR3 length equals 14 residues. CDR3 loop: CASSPTGQTYGYTF. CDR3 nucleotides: TGTGCCAGCAGCCCCACAGGACAGACCTATGGCTACACCTTC. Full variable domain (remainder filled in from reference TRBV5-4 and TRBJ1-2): ETGVTQSPTHLIKTRGQQVTLRCSSQSGHNTVSWYQQALGQGPQFIFQYYREEENGRGNFPPRFSGLQFPNYSSELNVNALELDDSALYLCASSPTGQTYGYTFGSGTRLTVV.

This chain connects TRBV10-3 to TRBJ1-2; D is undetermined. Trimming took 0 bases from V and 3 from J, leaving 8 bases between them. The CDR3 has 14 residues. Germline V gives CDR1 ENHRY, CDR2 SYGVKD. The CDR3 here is CAISESGSYYGYTF. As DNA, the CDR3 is TGTGCCATCAGTGAGTCGGGCAGTTACTATGGCTACACCTTC.

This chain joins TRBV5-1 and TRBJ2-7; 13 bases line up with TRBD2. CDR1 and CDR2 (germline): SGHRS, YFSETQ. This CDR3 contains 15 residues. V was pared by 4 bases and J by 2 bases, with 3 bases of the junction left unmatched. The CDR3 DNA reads TGCGCCAGCAGCGTCGGACTAGCGGGGGCCTACGAGCAGTACTTC. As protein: CASSVGLAGAYEQYF.

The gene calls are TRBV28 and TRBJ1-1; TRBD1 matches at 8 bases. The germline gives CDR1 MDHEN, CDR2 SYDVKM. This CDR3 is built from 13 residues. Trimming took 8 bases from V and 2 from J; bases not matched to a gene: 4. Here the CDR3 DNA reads TGTGCCAGCTGGACAGGGAGAAACACTGAAGCTTTCTTT. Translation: CASWTGRNTEAFF.

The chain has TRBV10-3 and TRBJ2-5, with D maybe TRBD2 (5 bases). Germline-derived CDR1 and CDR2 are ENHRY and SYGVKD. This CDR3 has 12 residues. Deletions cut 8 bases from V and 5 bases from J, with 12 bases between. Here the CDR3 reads CAIGGSYETQYF. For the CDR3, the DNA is TGTGCCATCGGAGGATCTTACGAGACCCAGTACTTC.

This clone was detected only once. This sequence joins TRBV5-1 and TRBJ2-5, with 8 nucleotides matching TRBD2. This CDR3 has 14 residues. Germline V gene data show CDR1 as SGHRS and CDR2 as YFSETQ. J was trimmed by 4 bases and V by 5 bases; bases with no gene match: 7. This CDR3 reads CASRTVGGGETQYF. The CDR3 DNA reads TGCGCCAGCAGAACCGTCGGGGGGGGAGAGACCCAGTACTTC.

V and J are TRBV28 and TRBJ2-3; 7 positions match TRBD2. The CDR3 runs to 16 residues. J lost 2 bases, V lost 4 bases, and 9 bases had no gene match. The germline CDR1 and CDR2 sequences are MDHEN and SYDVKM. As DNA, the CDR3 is TGTGCCAGCAGTTCCCCCGCTAGCGGCCTCACAGATACGCAGTATTTT. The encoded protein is CASSSPASGLTDTQYF.

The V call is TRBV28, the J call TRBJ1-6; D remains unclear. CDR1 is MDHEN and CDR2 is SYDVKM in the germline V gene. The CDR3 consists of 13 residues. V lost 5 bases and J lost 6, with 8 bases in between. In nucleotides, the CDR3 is TGTGCCAGCAGTGGCGGCGGTAATTCACCCCTCCACTTT. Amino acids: CASSGGGNSPLHF.

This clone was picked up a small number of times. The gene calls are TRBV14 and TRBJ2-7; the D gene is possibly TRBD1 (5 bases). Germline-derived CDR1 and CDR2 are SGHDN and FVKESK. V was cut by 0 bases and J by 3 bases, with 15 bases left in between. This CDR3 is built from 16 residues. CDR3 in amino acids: CASSQELGVSLYEQYF. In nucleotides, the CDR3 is TGTGCCAGCAGCCAAGAGCTAGGGGTTTCCCTCTACGAGCAGTACTTC.